The 17 T cell receptor beta chains below all came from one sample that was sequenced in a study of T cell changes during pregnancy in multiple sclerosis. Here immunoSEQ multiplex PCR was the method, and the copy in TCRdb shows in-frame clones only, minus some. Of roughly 99,000 clones in the sample, approximately 90% were seen once. The sequences come from peripheral blood, collected after pregnancy. The receptors stem from a female donor in good health, enrolled as a control in a pregnancy study.

V gene TRBV5-6 combines with J gene TRBJ1-2; D possibly corresponds to TRBD1 (5 bases). CDR3 length: 14 residues. Trimming shortened V by 2 bases and J by 7 bases, and 15 bases separated the two germline ends. The germline V gene has CDR1 SGHDT and CDR2 YYEEEE. CDR3 sequence (DNA): TGTGCCAGCAGCTTTAGACAGTCTAATAGTGGCTACACCTTC. Translated: CASSFRQSNSGYTF.

The genes are TRBV11-2 and TRBJ1-2, with D perhaps matching TRBD1 (6 bases). Germline CDR1 reads SGHAT; CDR2 reads FQNNGV. The V end was cut by 5 bases, the J end by 5 bases, with 12 bases between. The CDR3 runs 13 residues. Here the CDR3 DNA reads TGTGCCAGCAGCCCACAACAGGGATATGGCTACACCTTC. Translation: CASSPQQGYGYTF.

The chain uses TRBV6-1 and TRBJ1-1, with a weak D call TRBD1 (6 bases). Germline CDR1 and CDR2: MNHNS and SASEGT. The CDR3 covers 15 residues. Trimming left V 6 bases short and J 7 bases short, with 21 bases between. The CDR3 sequence is CASRGTQGTSDEAFF. The CDR3, as DNA: TGTGCCAGCAGGGGAACCCAGGGGACCTCAGATGAAGCTTTCTTT.

This clone has only one observation. The chain links TRBV27 to TRBJ2-5; D is undetermined. Judging by the DNA end, TRBJ2-7 fits better; the J call may be wrong. CDR3 length equals 13 residues. Germline values: CDR1 MNHEY, CDR2 SMNVEV (reference sequence). The CDR3: CASSFAGTYEQYF. CDR3 bases: TGTGCCAGCAGTTTTGCAGGAACCTACGAGCAGTACTTC.

This chain connects TRBV9 to TRBJ1-1; D is ambiguous. V was pared by 3 bases and J by 4 bases, with 13 bases between. The germline CDR1 and CDR2 sequences are SGDLS and YYNGEE. The CDR3 has 14 amino acids. This CDR3 reads CASSARTTLTEAFF. CDR3 bases: TGTGCCAGCAGCGCCCGGACTACCCTCACTGAAGCTTTCTTT.

The V gene is TRBV30, the J gene TRBJ1-1; D is possibly TRBD1 (6 bases). The CDR3 is 12 residues long. Trimming shortened V by 4 bases and J by 6 bases, and 12 bases separated the two germline ends. In germline, CDR1 is GTSNPN, CDR2 SVGIG (reference sequence). CDR3 DNA sequence: TGTGCCTGGAAGTGGGGGGGCTCTGAAGCTTTCTTT. Amino acid sequence: CAWKWGGSEAFF.

This clone was detected only once. The rearrangement joins TRBV18 to TRBJ2-2; 7 nucleotides align to TRBD2. The CDR3 is 17 amino acids. Per the germline V gene, CDR1 is KGHSH and CDR2 is LQKENI. Trimming cost V 5 bases and J 2 bases; bases outside gene matches: 11. CDR3 nucleotides: TGTGCCAGCTCAACCCGTCAGGCTAGCGGAAACACCGGGGAGCTGTTTTTT. Residues: CASSTRQASGNTGELFF.

This clone was picked up one time. The chain has TRBV19 and TRBJ2-7; D is uncertain. Germline V CDR1 and CDR2: LNHDA, SQIVND (reference sequence). The CDR3 runs 12 residues. The V end lost 5 bases, the J end lost 1 base, and 6 bases lay between the germline ends. The CDR3 region has the DNA TGTGCCAGTAGTGGGCTATCCTACGAGCAGTACTTC. Translating it yields CASSGLSYEQYF.

For the CDR3, the DNA is TGTGCCAGCAGCAAATTCATTCCGGGTGGCTCCTACAATGAGCAGTTCTTC. It specifies CASSKFIPGGSYNEQFF. This chain uses TRBV27 with TRBJ2-1; D not certain. CDR3 length: 17 residues. CDR1 MNHEY and CDR2 SMNVEV come from the germline V gene (reference sequence). V gave up 6 bases and J gave up 0 bases, with 18 bases separating them.

The rearrangement uses TRBV6-5 and TRBJ1-2; D unresolved. Germline assignment: CDR1 MNHEY and CDR2 SVGAGI. The CDR3 has 14 amino acids. Trimming took 2 bases from V and 4 from J, leaving 11 bases between them. CDR3 region: CASSYRDTSYGYTF. CDR3 nucleotides: TGTGCCAGCAGTTACAGAGACACCAGCTATGGCTACACCTTC.

The chain combines TRBV14 with TRBJ2-1, with 9 nucleotides matching TRBD2. The CDR3 is 16 residues long. V trimming: 3 bases; J trimming: 7 bases; junction bases outside the gene matches: 10. Germline V gene lookup returns CDR1 SGHDN and CDR2 FVKESK. The CDR3 is CASSHRPSGVWNEQFF. The DNA of the CDR3 is TGTGCCAGCAGCCATCGGCCTAGCGGGGTTTGGAATGAGCAGTTCTTC.

The CDR3, as DNA: TGTGCCAGCAGTTTGAGACAGGGCAGCGAGACCCAGTACTTC. Translating it yields CASSLRQGSETQYF. This rearrangement joins TRBV6-1 to TRBJ2-5; 7 nucleotides line up with TRBD1. With 5 bases clipped from V and 5 bases from J, the junction kept 8 bases outside the gene matches. The CDR3 covers 14 residues. Germline CDR1 is MNHNS and CDR2 is SASEGT.

V usage is TRBV19 and J usage is TRBJ1-4; 7 nucleotides agree with TRBD1. Germline V CDR1 and CDR2: LNHDA, SQIVND (reference sequence). V dropped 6 bases and J dropped 15; count of bases not matched to a gene: 7. This CDR3 has 11 residues. This chain's CDR3 is CASSSGTDVFF. Here the CDR3 DNA reads TGTGCCAGTAGCTCCGGGACAGACGTGTTTTTT.

The chain links TRBV7-9 to TRBJ2-1; 9 positions agree with TRBD2. The CDR3 spans 16 residues. J gave up 10 bases and V 4 bases, and 14 bases lay outside the gene matches. Germline values: CDR1 SEHNR, CDR2 FQNEAQ (reference sequence). CDR3 protein: CASSSALRGGAGEQFF. CDR3 DNA: TGTGCCAGCAGCTCGGCGCTACGCGGGGGGGCCGGAGAGCAGTTCTTC. The complete variable domain, with remaining parts taken from reference TRBV7-9 and TRBJ2-1, reads DTGVSQNPRHKITKRGQNVTFRCDPISEHNRLYWYRQTLGQGPEFLTYFQNEAQLEKSRLLSDRFSAERPKGSFSTLEIQRTEQGDSAMYLCASSSALRGGAGEQFFGPGTRLTVL.

The chain recombines TRBV27 with TRBJ2-7; 11 bases line up with TRBD2. This CDR3 region has 15 residues. V was clipped by 6 bases and J by 2 bases; unmatched bases: 6. The germline gives CDR1 MNHEY, CDR2 SMNVEV (reference sequence). As DNA, the CDR3 is TGTGCCAGCAGGCCGGGACTAGCGGCCCCCTACGAGCAGTACTTC. Its translation is CASRPGLAAPYEQYF.

The chain is built from TRBV7-9 and TRBJ2-7, with 11 positions matching TRBD2. CDR1 and CDR2 from the germline V gene are SEHNR and FQNEAQ (reference sequence). Trimming at V came to 2 bases and at J to 0 bases, leaving 9 bases not matched to a gene. This CDR3 has 18 amino acids. The CDR3, as DNA: TGTGCCAGCAGCTTAAGTTCTAGCGGGGGGTCGAGCTCCTACGAGCAGTACTTC. Translated, it gives CASSLSSSGGSSSYEQYF.

In regard to this clone: Relative to the germline gene, one junction end is altered; a read error may explain this. In the same sample, other DNA sequences code for this CDR3. The V gene is TRBV11-3, the J gene TRBJ1-3; D is undetermined. This CDR3 spans 15 amino acids. Per germline, CDR1 SGHNT and CDR2 YENEEA. The CDR3 DNA reads as TGTGCTAGCAGCCCCGCGGGCAGCTCTGGAAACACCATATATTTT. This sequence encodes CASSPAGSSGNTIYF. The complete variable domain, with remaining parts taken from reference TRBV11-3 and TRBJ1-3, reads EAGVVQSPRYKIIEKKQPVAFWCNPISGHNTLYWYLQNLGQGPELLIRYENEEAVDDSQLPKDRFSAERLKGVDSTLKIQPAELGDSAVYLCASSPAGSSGNTIYFGEGSWLTVV.